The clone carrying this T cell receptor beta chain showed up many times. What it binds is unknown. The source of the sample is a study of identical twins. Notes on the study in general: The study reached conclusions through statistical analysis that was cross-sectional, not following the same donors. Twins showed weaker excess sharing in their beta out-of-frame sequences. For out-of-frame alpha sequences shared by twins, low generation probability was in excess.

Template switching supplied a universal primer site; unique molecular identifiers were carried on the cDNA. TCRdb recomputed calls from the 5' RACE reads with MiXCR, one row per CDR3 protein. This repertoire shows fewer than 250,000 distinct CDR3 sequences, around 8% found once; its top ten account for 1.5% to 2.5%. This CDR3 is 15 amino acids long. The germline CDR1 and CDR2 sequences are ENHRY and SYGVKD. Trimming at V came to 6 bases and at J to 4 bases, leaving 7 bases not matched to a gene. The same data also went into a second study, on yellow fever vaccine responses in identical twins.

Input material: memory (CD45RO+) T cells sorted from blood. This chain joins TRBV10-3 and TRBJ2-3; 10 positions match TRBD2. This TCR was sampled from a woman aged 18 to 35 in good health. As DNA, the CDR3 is TGTGCCATCAGCACCGGGACTAGCGCAGCAGATACGCAGTATTTT. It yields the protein CAISTGTSAADTQYF.